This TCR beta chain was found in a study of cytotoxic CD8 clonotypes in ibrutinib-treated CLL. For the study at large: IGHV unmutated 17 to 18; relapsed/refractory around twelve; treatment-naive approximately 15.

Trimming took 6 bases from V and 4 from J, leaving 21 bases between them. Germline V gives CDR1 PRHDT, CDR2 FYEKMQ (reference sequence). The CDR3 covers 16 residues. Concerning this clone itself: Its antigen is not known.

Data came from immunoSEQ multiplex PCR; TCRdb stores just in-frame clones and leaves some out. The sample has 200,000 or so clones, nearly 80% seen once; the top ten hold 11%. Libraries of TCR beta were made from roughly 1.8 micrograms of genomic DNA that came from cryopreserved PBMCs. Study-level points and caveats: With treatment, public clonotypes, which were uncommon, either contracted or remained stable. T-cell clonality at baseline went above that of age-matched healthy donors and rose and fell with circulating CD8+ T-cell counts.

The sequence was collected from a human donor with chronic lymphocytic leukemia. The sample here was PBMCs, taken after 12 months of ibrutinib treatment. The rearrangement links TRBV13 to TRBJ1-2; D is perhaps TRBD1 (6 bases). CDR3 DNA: TGTGCCAGCAGTCGGGAACGGGGGGCTCTGGGCTATGGCTACACCTTC. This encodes CASSRERGALGYGYTF.